Following are 14 T cell receptor beta chains from one sample sequenced in a study of blood T cell repertoires in COVID-19 (dated by TCRdb to 2020 to 2022). The receptor library was made with the immunoSEQ multiplex PCR assay. TCRdb carries this immuneACCESS record with in-frame sequences only. Its versions omit some clonotypes, under half of them owing to an unresolved V gene in the studies checked, with the rest unexplained. For this sample the table gives roughly 200,000 clones, of which about 88% were detected only once. The top ten clonotypes cover approximately 4.8% of the sample. Input material: PBMCs or T cells enriched from blood (not recorded which). These receptors were taken from a woman aged 30 to 39 who had been exposed to COVID-19.

V is TRBV3-1 (or the pseudogene TRBV3-2) and J is TRBJ1-2; a possible D gene is TRBD1 (6 bases). V dropped 6 bases and J dropped 4 bases, with 12 bases sitting between them. CDR3 length: 13 amino acids. Germline V CDR1 and CDR2: LGHDT, YNNKEL (reference sequence). CDR3 coding DNA: TGTGCCAGCAGACCGACAGGATTCTATGGCTACACCTTC. Translation gives CASRPTGFYGYTF.

V and J are TRBV12-3 or TRBV12-4 and TRBJ1-1; a weak D match, TRBD1 (6 bases). This CDR3 comprises 13 residues. Deletions cut 6 bases from V and 1 base from J, with 9 bases between. The CDR3 here is CASRDSGNTEAFF. CDR3 coding DNA: TGTGCCAGCAGGGACAGTGGGAACACTGAAGCTTTCTTT.

The sample holds one count of this clone. J is TRBJ1-3 and V is TRBV2; weak D call: TRBD1 (6 bases). The germline V and J ends were trimmed by 4 bases and 4 bases, with 11 bases remaining between them. The CDR3 sequence is 14 residues long. Germline V gives CDR1 SNHLY, CDR2 FYNNEI. The CDR3 coding sequence is TGTGCCAGCAGTGTGAACAGGGCCGGAAACACCATATATTTT. Translation gives CASSVNRAGNTIYF.

The chain is built from TRBV24-1 and TRBJ2-7, with a weak D call TRBD2 (6 bases). Germline loops: CDR1 KGHDR, CDR2 SFDVKD. Trimming removed 4 bases at V and 3 bases at J, with 12 bases between. This CDR3 is built from 14 residues. The CDR3, as DNA: TGTGCCACCAGTGACGGAACGCGGGGCTACGAGCAGTACTTC. Encoded protein: CATSDGTRGYEQYF.

The rearrangement links TRBV5-1 to TRBJ1-2; 8 nucleotides match TRBD1. V shed 3 bases and J 4 bases; nucleotides not matched to a gene: 11. CDR3 size: 16 residues. Germline-derived CDR1 and CDR2 are SGHRS and YFSETQ. CDR3 sequence reads: CASSWTPGQVSYGYTF. The CDR3 DNA sequence: TGCGCCAGCAGCTGGACCCCGGGACAGGTTTCCTATGGCTACACCTTC.

The J gene is TRBJ1-1, the V gene TRBV12-3 or TRBV12-4, with TRBD1 as a possible D gene (5 bases). There are 12 residues in the CDR3. V shed 2 bases and J shed 12 bases, with 13 bases lying between them. CDR3 DNA: TGTGCCAGCAGTTTAAGGGCAGGGTCTACTTTCTTT. Its protein is CASSLRAGSTFF.

V gene TRBV11-3 combines with J gene TRBJ2-2, with TRBD2 identical over 12 bases. Unmatched junction bases numbered 10, after V lost 2 bases and J lost 9 bases. The CDR3 is made up of 17 amino acids. The V gene's germline CDR1 is SGHNT and CDR2 YENEEA. CDR3 DNA: TGTGCCAGCAGCTTACCCGGCGGACTAGCGGGGTCTCGGGAGCTGTTTTTT. The encoded protein is CASSLPGGLAGSRELFF.

The J gene is TRBJ2-3, the V gene TRBV2, with D unclear. V was trimmed by 4 bases and J by 1 base, leaving 9 bases between them. The germline V gene encodes CDR1 SNHLY and CDR2 FYNNEI. This CDR3 contains 14 residues. CDR3 nucleotide sequence: TGTGCCAGCAGTGCTCCCTTTCGCACAGATACGCAGTATTTT. This codes for CASSAPFRTDTQYF.

V gene TRBV3-1 (or the pseudogene TRBV3-2) combines with J gene TRBJ1-1; D is unclear. This CDR3 is built from 14 residues. With 5 bases removed from V and 7 bases from J, the gap between germline ends came to 17 bases. Per the germline V gene, CDR1 is LGHDT and CDR2 is YNNKEL (reference sequence). CDR3 residues: CASSTDTHPFEAFF. For the CDR3, the DNA is TGTGCCAGCAGCACAGACACACACCCCTTTGAAGCTTTCTTT.

This chain links TRBV18 with TRBJ1-2; 7 bases are shared with TRBD1. Germline V gives CDR1 KGHSH, CDR2 LQKENI. The CDR3 has 16 residues. V gave up 0 bases and J gave up 7 bases; unmatched junction bases: 11. CDR3 nucleotide sequence: TGTGCCAGCTCACCACCGAGCACAGGGGATAGCAGTGGCTACACCTTC. It translates to CASSPPSTGDSSGYTF.

The chain couples TRBV2 to TRBJ1-5; the D is unclear. V shed 2 bases and J shed 0 bases, with 11 bases lying between them. This CDR3 has 16 residues. The germline CDR1 and CDR2 sequences are SNHLY and FYNNEI. This CDR3 reads CASSELTRVSNQPQHF. In DNA, the CDR3 is TGTGCCAGCAGTGAACTCACGCGGGTTAGCAATCAGCCCCAGCATTTT.

This chain connects TRBV9 to TRBJ2-1; 7 bases are shared with TRBD1. This CDR3 is built from 13 residues. The V gene's germline CDR1 is SGDLS and CDR2 YYNGEE. Trimming cost V 7 bases and J 6 bases; bases outside gene matches: 7. The CDR3 DNA follows: TGTGCCAGCGGACGACAGGGTGGCAATGAGCAGTTCTTC. Translating gives CASGRQGGNEQFF. Variable domain in full (rest from reference TRBV9 and TRBJ2-1): DSGVTQTPKHLITATGQRVTLRCSPRSGDLSVYWYQQSLDQGLQFLIQYYNGEERAKGNILERFSAQQFPDLHSELNLSSLELGDSALYFCASGRQGGNEQFFGPGTRLTVL.

The rearrangement joins TRBV11-2 to TRBJ1-2; 8 positions match TRBD1. Germline assignment: CDR1 SGHAT and CDR2 FQNNGV. The CDR3 has 15 amino acids. Germline trimming cut 1 base from V and 8 bases from J; bases unmatched to any gene: 9. CDR3 region: CASSLVAQGARGYTF. The CDR3 bases are TGTGCCAGCAGCTTAGTCGCTCAGGGGGCAAGAGGCTACACCTTC.

The genes are TRBV2 and TRBJ2-1, with D unresolved. This CDR3 is built from 14 residues. The germline CDR1 and CDR2 sequences are SNHLY and FYNNEI. Trimming took off 5 bases at V and 0 bases at J, with 8 bases between the two ends. CDR3 DNA sequence: TGTGCCAGCAGTCTCACGAGCTCCTACAATGAGCAGTTCTTC. Protein: CASSLTSSYNEQFF. Drawing the rest from reference TRBV2 and TRBJ2-1, the complete variable domain is EPEVTQTPSHQVTQMGQEVILRCVPISNHLYFYWYRQILGQKVEFLVSFYNNEISEKSEIFDDQFSVERPDGSNFTLKIRSTKLEDSAMYFCASSLTSSYNEQFFGPGTRLTVL.